This section outlines one T cell receptor beta chain sequence together with its context. Its antigen is unknown. Per the germline V gene, CDR1 is SGHAT and CDR2 is FQNNGV. CDR3 length: 14 residues. V shed 2 bases and J shed 8 bases, with 13 bases lying between them. The sample is drawn from a study of T cell clones after liver transplantation. The overall study: Liver transplant recipients had immunosuppression withdrawal attempted within 2 years. A pre-transplant mixed lymphocyte reaction with TCRbeta sequencing defined graft-donor-reactive clones followed in post-transplant blood. Timepoints were pre-transplant, pre-withdrawal, and after withdrawal was completed or failed. Study-wide points: In a couple of subjects, few donor cells limited the measurable donor-reactive repertoire.

Clones were read by immunoSEQ multiplex PCR, and TCRdb kept only the in-frame ones, dropping some. This table holds about 68,000 clones, more than 85% found once. This TCR derives from a human patient who received a liver transplant. Some T cells may originate from the graft donor. Sequencing was performed on CD4+ T cells from blood, taken approximately 25 months after liver transplant. This chain joins TRBV11-2 and TRBJ2-4; a possible D gene is TRBD1 (6 bases). The CDR3 nucleotides are TGTGCCAGCAGCTTACTAACGACAGGCGACATTCAGTACTTC. This sequence encodes CASSLLTTGDIQYF.